These 14 T cell receptor beta chains came from one sample sequenced in a study of blood T cell repertoires in COVID-19. The repertoire was sequenced with immunoSEQ multiplex PCR; TCRdb's copy has only in-frame clones and lacks some. The sample has about 70,000 clones; roughly 80% are singletons. Sequenced material: peripheral blood. The receptor source for this set is a woman aged 80 or older with active or convalescent COVID-19.

V gene TRBV7-2 combines with J gene TRBJ1-1; 8 bases are shared with TRBD1. The trim removed 3 bases at V and 3 bases at J, leaving 6 bases unmatched. Germline V CDR1 and CDR2: SGHTA, FQGNSA. The CDR3 is 15 amino acids. The CDR3 DNA reads TGTGCCAGCAGCTTCACAGGGGGTGGGGACACTGAAGCTTTCTTT. This encodes CASSFTGGGDTEAFF.

J is TRBJ1-4 and V is TRBV28; possible D gene TRBD1, 5 bases. V was shortened by 1 base and J by 8 bases, with 14 bases between the two germline ends. Germline assignment: CDR1 MDHEN and CDR2 SYDVKM. CDR3 length equals 15 residues. This CDR3 is CASSLSGVRWEKLFF. As DNA, the CDR3 is TGTGCCAGCAGTTTATCGGGGGTCAGGTGGGAAAAACTGTTTTTT.

CDR3 protein: CASSNRGGNIQYF. DNA for the CDR3: TGTGCCAGCAGCAACCGGGGGGGAAACATTCAGTACTTC. This chain joins TRBV5-4 and TRBJ2-4; TRBD2 matches 8 bases. This CDR3 has 13 residues. J lost 6 bases, V lost 4 bases, and 3 bases had no gene match. Germline assignment: CDR1 SGHNT and CDR2 YYREEE (reference sequence).

The gene calls are TRBV7-9 and TRBJ1-2; TRBD1 agrees at 9 bases. CDR1 is SEHNR and CDR2 is FQNEAQ in the germline V gene (reference sequence). This CDR3 contains 14 residues. Trimming cost V 2 bases and J 6 bases; bases outside gene matches: 4. The CDR3 bases are TGTGCCAGCAGCTTAAGACAGGGGGTAGATGGCTACACCTTC. Translation: CASSLRQGVDGYTF.

The chain carries TRBV24-1 and TRBJ2-3; 10 bases are a match to TRBD1. The ends lost 6 bases at V and 3 bases at J; junction bases unmatched: 8. In germline, CDR1 is KGHDR, CDR2 SFDVKD. The CDR3 is made up of 16 amino acids. CDR3 sequence reads: CATSSPSDRGTDTQYF. CDR3 bases: TGTGCCACCAGTTCTCCTTCGGACAGGGGGACAGATACGCAGTATTTT.

This chain uses TRBV11-2 with TRBJ1-2; D unresolved. V lost 1 base, J lost 1 base, and 4 bases lay in between. Germline lookup yields CDR1 SGHAT and CDR2 FQNNGV. This CDR3 region has 13 residues. CDR3 in amino acids: CASSLGSNYGYTF. The DNA of the CDR3 is TGTGCCAGCAGCTTAGGCAGTAACTATGGCTACACCTTC. Complete variable domain (other parts from reference TRBV11-2 and TRBJ1-2): EAGVAQSPRYKIIEKRQSVAFWCNPISGHATLYWYQQILGQGPKLLIQFQNNGVVDDSQLPKDRFSAERLKGVDSTLKIQPAKLEDSAVYLCASSLGSNYGYTFGSGTRLTVV.

The chain carries TRBV7-2 and TRBJ1-1; D is uncertain. V lost 5 bases and J lost 5, with 12 bases in between. The CDR3 spans 13 residues. CDR1 is SGHTA and CDR2 is FQGNSA in the germline V gene. The CDR3 region is CASSLKRGTEAFF. The CDR3 DNA reads as TGTGCCAGCAGCCTTAAAAGAGGGACTGAAGCTTTCTTT.

J is TRBJ1-4 and V is TRBV10-2; no firm D call. Germline-derived CDR1 and CDR2 are WSHSY and SAAADI. The CDR3 is made up of 13 amino acids. The chain's CDR3 is CSRVRSTNEKLFF. In DNA form, the CDR3 reads TGCTCGCGCGTTCGGTCAACTAATGAAAAACTGTTTTTT.

The chain combines TRBV5-1 with TRBJ2-1; D might be TRBD1 (7 bases). Germline CDR1 and CDR2: SGHRS and YFSETQ. V lost 1 base, J lost 8 bases, and 13 bases lay in between. The CDR3 is made up of 14 amino acids. CDR3 loop: CASSLLAGGHEQFF. Written as DNA, the CDR3 is TGCGCCAGCAGCTTGTTGGCAGGGGGGCATGAGCAGTTCTTC. The variable domain in full, completed from reference TRBV5-1 and TRBJ2-1, reads KAGVTQTPRYLIKTRGQQVTLSCSPISGHRSVSWYQQTPGQGLQFLFEYFSETQRNKGNFPGRFSGRQFSNSRSEMNVSTLELGDSALYLCASSLLAGGHEQFFGPGTRLTVL.

V is TRBV19 and J is TRBJ1-1; tentatively, D is TRBD1 (5 bases). CDR3 length: 12 amino acids. Germline V gene lookup returns CDR1 LNHDA and CDR2 SQIVND (reference sequence). V lost 6 bases and J lost 2, with 7 bases in between. The CDR3 coding sequence is TGTGCCAGTAGAGGGGATAACACTGAAGCTTTCTTT. It translates to CASRGDNTEAFF.

This rearrangement joins TRBV28 to TRBJ1-1; 7 bases align to TRBD1. The CDR3 loop spans 17 amino acids. Germline V lookup: CDR1 MDHEN, CDR2 SYDVKM. Losses at the gene ends were 5 bases for V and 5 bases for J; bases not matched to a gene: 17. The CDR3 nucleotides are TGTGCCAGCAGTCGACTTAGGTACCGACAGGGTCGGACTGAAGCTTTCTTT. It encodes CASSRLRYRQGRTEAFF. The full variable domain, completed using reference TRBV28 and TRBJ1-1, is DVKVTQSSRYLVKRTGEKVFLECVQDMDHENMFWYRQDPGLGLRLIYFSYDVKMKEKGDIPEGYSVSREKKERFSLILESASTNQTSMYLCASSRLRYRQGRTEAFFGQGTRLTVV.

This chain connects TRBV12-3 or TRBV12-4 to TRBJ1-1; D unclear. Trimming removed 3 bases at V and 6 bases at J, with 11 bases between. The CDR3 covers 13 residues. The CDR3 reads CASSFKSRSEAFF. DNA of the CDR3: TGTGCCAGCAGTTTTAAGAGCAGGTCTGAAGCTTTCTTT.

The chain joins TRBV7-3 to TRBJ1-1; D might be TRBD1 (6 bases). Looked up from germline, CDR1 is SGHTA and CDR2 is FQGTGA. V was shortened by 5 bases and J by 1 base, with 11 bases between the two germline ends. The CDR3 covers 14 residues. The CDR3 DNA is TGTGCCAGCAGCCTACAGGGCCCGAACACTGAAGCTTTCTTT. Its protein is CASSLQGPNTEAFF.

V is TRBV6-1 and J is TRBJ2-3; 14 bases agree with TRBD2. The trim removed 3 bases at V and 6 bases at J, leaving 5 bases unmatched. The CDR3 covers 16 residues. Germline V CDR1 and CDR2: MNHNS, SASEGT. CDR3 bases: TGTGCCAGCAGTGAGGGACTAGCGGGGGCCGCGGATACGCAGTATTTT. It specifies CASSEGLAGAADTQYF.